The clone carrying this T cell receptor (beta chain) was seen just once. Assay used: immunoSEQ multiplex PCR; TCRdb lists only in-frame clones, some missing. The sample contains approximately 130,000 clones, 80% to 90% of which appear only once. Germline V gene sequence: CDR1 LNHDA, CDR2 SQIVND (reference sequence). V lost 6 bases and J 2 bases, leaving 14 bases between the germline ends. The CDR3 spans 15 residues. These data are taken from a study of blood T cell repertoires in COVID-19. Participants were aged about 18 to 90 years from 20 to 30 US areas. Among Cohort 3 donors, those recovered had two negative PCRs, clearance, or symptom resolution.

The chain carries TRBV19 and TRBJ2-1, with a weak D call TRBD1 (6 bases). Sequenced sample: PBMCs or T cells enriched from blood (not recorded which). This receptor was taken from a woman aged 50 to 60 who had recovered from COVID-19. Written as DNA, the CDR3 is TGTGCCAGTAGGGAACAGGGAAATCCCTACAATGAGCAGTTCTTC. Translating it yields CASREQGNPYNEQFF.